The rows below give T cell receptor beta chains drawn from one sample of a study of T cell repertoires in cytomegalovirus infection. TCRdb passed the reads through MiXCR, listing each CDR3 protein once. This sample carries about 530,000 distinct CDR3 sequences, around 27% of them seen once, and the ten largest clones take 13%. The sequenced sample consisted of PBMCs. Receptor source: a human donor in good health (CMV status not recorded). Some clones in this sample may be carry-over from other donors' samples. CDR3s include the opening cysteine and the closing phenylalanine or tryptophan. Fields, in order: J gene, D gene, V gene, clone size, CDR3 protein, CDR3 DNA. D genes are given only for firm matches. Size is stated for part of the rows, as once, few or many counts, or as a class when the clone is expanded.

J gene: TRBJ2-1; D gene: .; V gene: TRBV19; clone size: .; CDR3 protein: CATRKPSNLYNEQFF; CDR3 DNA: TGTGCCACTAGAAAGCCTAGCAACCTCTACAATGAGCAGTTCTTC
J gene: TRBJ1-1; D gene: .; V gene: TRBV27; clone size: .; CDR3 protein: CASSPPRVGPAEAFF; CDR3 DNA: TGTGCCAGCAGTCCCCCTCGGGTGGGGCCGGCTGAAGCTTTCTTT
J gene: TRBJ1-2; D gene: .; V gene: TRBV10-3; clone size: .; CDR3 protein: CAISDLFGTDYGYTF; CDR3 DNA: TGTGCCATCAGTGACTTATTTGGGACTGATTATGGCTACACCTTC
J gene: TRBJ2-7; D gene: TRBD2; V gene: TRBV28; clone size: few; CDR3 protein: CASRPGLATYEQYF; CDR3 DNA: TGTGCCAGCAGGCCGGGACTAGCTACCTACGAGCAGTACTTC
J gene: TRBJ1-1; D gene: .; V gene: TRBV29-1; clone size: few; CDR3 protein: CSVDESGLTTEAFF; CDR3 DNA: TGCAGCGTTGACGAAAGTGGACTCACCACTGAAGCTTTCTTT
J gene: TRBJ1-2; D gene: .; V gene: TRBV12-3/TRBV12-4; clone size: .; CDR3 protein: CASSFDLHYGYTF; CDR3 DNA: TGTGCCAGCAGTTTCGACCTTCACTATGGCTACACCTTC
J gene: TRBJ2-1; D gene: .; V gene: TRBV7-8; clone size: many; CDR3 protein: CASSHGAGEQFF; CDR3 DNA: TGTGCCAGCAGCCATGGGGCGGGTGAGCAGTTCTTC
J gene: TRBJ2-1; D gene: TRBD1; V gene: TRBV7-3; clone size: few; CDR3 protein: CASSDMLGTGVNEQFF; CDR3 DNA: TGTGCCAGCAGCGACATGCTTGGGACAGGGGTCAATGAGCAGTTCTTC
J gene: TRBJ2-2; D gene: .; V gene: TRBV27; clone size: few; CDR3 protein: CASSLGAIGELFF; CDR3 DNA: TGTGCCAGCAGTTTAGGGGCCATCGGGGAGCTGTTTTTT
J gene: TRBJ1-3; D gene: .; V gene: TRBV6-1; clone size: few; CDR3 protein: CASRGWGSGNTIYF; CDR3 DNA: TGTGCCAGCCGAGGCTGGGGTTCTGGAAACACCATATATTTT
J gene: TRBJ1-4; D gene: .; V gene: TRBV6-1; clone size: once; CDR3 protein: CASRDLVNEKLLF; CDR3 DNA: TGTGCCAGCCGAGATTTGGTGAATGAAAAACTGTTGTTT
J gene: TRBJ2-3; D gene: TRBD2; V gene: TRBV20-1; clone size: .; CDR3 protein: CSATIPGLAPTDTQYF; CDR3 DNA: TGCAGTGCTACCATACCCGGACTAGCGCCGACAGATACGCAGTATTTT
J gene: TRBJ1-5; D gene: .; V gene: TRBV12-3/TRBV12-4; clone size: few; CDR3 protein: CASSFGVGSNQPQHF; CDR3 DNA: TGTGCCAGCAGTTTCGGAGTGGGTAGCAATCAGCCCCAGCATTTT
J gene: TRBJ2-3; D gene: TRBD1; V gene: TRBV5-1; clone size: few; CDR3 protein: CASSPIGQEADTQYF; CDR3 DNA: TGCGCCAGCAGCCCCATAGGACAGGAGGCAGATACGCAGTATTTT
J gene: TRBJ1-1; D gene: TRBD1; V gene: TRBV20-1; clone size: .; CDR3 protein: CSALRTGNTEAFF; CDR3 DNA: TGCAGTGCTCTTCGGACAGGGAACACTGAAGCTTTCTTT
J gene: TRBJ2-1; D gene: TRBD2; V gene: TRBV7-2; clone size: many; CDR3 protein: CASSDPRAGGKYNEQFF; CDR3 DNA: TGTGCCAGCAGCGACCCTAGGGCGGGAGGGAAGTACAATGAGCAGTTCTTC
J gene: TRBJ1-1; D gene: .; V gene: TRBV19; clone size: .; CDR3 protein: CASSPSVNTEAFF; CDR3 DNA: TGTGCCAGTAGTCCGTCCGTGAACACTGAAGCTTTCTTT
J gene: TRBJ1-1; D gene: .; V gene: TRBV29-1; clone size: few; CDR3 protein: CSVFRSTEAFF; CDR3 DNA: TGCAGCGTTTTTAGGAGTACTGAAGCTTTCTTT
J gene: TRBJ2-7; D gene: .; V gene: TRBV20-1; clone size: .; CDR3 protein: CSAADRSSYEQYF; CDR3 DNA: TGCAGTGCCGCCGACAGGAGCTCCTACGAGCAGTACTTC
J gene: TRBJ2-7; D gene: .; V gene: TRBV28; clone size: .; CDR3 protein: CASSLHKNSYEQYF; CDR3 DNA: TGTGCCAGCAGTTTACACAAAAATTCATACGAGCAGTACTTC
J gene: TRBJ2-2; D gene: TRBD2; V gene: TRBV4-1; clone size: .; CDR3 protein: CASRDGAGGPGTGELFF; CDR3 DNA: TGCGCCAGCAGGGACGGGGCGGGAGGGCCAGGGACCGGGGAGCTGTTTTTT
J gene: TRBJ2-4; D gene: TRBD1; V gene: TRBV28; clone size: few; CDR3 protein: CASKGPDRGQGNIQYF; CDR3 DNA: TGTGCCAGCAAAGGCCCGGACAGGGGGCAAGGAAACATTCAGTACTTC
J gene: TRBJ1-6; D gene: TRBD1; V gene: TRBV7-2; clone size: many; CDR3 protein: CASSLDDRGRPLTLHF; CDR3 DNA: TGTGCCAGCAGCTTAGATGACAGGGGGCGTCCATTAACCCTCCACTTT
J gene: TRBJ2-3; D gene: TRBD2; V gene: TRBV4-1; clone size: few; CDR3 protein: CASSQLAGAGDTQYF; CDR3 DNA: TGCGCCAGCAGCCAACTAGCGGGAGCAGGAGATACGCAGTATTTT
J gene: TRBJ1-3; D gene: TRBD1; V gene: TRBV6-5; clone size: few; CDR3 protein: CASSYDRENTIYF; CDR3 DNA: TGTGCCAGCAGTTACGACAGGGAGAACACCATATATTTT
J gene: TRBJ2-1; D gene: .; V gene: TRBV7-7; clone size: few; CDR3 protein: CASSLFGGADNEQFF; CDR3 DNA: TGTGCTAGCAGCTTATTCGGCGGAGCGGACAATGAGCAGTTCTTC
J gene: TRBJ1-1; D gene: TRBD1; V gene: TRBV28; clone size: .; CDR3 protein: CASSSPGGGTEAFF; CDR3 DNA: TGTGCCAGCAGCTCCCCAGGGGGAGGTACTGAAGCTTTCTTT
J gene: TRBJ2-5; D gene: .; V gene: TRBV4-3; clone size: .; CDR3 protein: CASSQEESETQYF; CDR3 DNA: TGCGCCAGCAGCCAAGAGGAGTCAGAGACCCAGTACTTC
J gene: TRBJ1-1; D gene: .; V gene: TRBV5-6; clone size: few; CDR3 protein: CASSFRSSRWNTEAFF; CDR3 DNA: TGTGCCAGCAGCTTCCGTTCTAGCCGCTGGAACACTGAAGCTTTCTTT
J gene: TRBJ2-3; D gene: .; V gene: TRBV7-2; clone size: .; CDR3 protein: CASSAGHAWKTQYF; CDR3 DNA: TGTGCCAGCAGCGCCGGACACGCTTGGAAAACGCAGTATTTT
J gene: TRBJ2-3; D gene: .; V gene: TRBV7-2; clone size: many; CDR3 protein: CASSTAGRGSHTDTQYF; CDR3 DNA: TGTGCCAGCAGCACCGCGGGGCGCGGGTCGCACACAGATACGCAGTATTTT
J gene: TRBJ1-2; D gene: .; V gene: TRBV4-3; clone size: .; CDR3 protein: CASSQDSRIHGYTF; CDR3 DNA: TGCGCCAGCAGCCAAGACAGCCGGATTCATGGCTACACCTTC
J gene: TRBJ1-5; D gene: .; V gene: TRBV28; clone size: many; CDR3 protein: CASSLPQSSNQPQHF; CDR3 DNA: TGTGCCAGCAGTTTACCACAGAGTAGCAATCAGCCCCAGCATTTT
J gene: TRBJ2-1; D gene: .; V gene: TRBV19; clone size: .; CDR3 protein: CATLSRREVWDEQFF; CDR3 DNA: TGTGCCACCCTCTCCCGGAGGGAGGTTTGGGATGAGCAGTTCTTC
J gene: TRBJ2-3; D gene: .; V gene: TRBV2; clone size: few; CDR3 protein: CASSETGSRVTQYF; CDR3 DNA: TGTGCCAGCAGTGAGACAGGCTCCCGAGTTACGCAGTATTTT
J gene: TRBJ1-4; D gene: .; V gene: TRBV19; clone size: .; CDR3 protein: CASSILDGNEKLFF; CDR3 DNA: TGTGCCAGTAGTATTTTGGACGGTAATGAAAAACTGTTTTTT
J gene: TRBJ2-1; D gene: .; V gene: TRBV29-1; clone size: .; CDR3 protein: CSVEGQSSYNEQFF; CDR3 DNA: TGCAGCGTCGAAGGACAGAGCTCCTACAATGAGCAGTTCTTC
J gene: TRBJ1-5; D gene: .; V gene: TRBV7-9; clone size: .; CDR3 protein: CASSLEGEVGDQPQHF; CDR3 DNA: TGTGCCAGCAGCTTAGAAGGGGAAGTAGGGGATCAGCCCCAGCATTTT
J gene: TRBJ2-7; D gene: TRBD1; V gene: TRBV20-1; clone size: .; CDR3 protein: CSAYTGTGGYEQYF; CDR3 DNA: TGCAGTGCGTATACCGGGACAGGGGGCTACGAGCAGTACTTC
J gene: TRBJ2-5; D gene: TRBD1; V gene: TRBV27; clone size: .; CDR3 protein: CASSFGTGTETQYF; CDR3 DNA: TGTGCCAGCAGTTTTGGGACAGGGACGGAGACCCAGTACTTC
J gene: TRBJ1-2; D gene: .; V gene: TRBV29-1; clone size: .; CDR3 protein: CSVEEGSQSYTF; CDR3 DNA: TGCAGCGTTGAAGAAGGTTCCCAGAGCTACACCTTC
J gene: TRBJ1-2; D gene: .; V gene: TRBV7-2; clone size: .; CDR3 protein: CASSLEQFYGYTF; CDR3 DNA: TGTGCCAGCAGCTTAGAACAGTTCTATGGCTACACCTTC
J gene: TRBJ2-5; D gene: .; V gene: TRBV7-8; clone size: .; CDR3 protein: CASSLLDGVQETQYF; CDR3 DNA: TGTGCCAGCAGCTTACTGGACGGGGTCCAAGAGACCCAGTACTTC